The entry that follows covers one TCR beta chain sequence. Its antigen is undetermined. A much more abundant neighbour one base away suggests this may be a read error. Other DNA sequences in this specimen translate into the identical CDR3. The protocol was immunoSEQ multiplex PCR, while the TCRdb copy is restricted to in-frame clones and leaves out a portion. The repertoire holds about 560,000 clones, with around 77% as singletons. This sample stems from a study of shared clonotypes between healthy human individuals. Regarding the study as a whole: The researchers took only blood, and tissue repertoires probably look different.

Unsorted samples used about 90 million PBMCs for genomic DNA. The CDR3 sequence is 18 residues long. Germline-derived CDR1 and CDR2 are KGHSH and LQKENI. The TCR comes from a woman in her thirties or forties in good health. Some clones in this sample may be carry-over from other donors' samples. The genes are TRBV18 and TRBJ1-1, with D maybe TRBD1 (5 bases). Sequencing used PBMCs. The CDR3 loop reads CASSPRGTEITLNTEAFF. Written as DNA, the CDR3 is TGTGCCAGCTCACCGCGGGGCACCGAAATCACTCTGAACACTGAAGCTTTCTTC.